The clone carrying this T cell receptor beta chain was counted between two and nine times. Germline values: CDR1 KGHDR, CDR2 SFDVKD. The CDR3 covers 13 residues. V gave up 7 bases and J gave up 3 bases; unmatched junction bases: 3. TCRdb fed the RT-PCR reads into MiXCR, producing one record per CDR3 protein. The sample consists of about 700,000 distinct CDR3 sequences, 13% to 15% of them appearing once. The clonotype comes from a female donor in good health, serving as a healthy control. The chain employs TRBV24-1 and TRBJ2-5, with 8 bases matching TRBD2. Sequencing used memory CD4+ T cells from blood. The CDR3, as DNA: TGTGCCACCAGCCAGCGGGAGAAAGAGACCCAGTACTTC. Residues: CATSQREKETQYF.